This TCR beta chain emerged from a study of T-cell memory formation after mild COVID-19. Overall study: Clusters were largely donor specific.

Study observations and caveats: Clones that contracted from day 15 to 85 were balanced CD4/CD8, while later expanders leaned CD4+. Mainly CM and EM harbored the contracting CD4+ clones; mainly EMRA harbored the CD8+ ones.

Constant-segment primers were used for 5'RACE, and the resulting TCR alpha and TCR beta cDNA libraries carried sample barcodes and UMIs. MiXCR was run by TCRdb on the 5' RACE reads, yielding one entry per CDR3 protein. The sample includes hundreds of thousands of distinct CDR3 sequences, around 27% seen only once; the top ten take less than 15%. As regards this clonotype: What it recognizes is unknown.

Germline V CDR1 and CDR2: SNHLY, FYNNEI. V lost 3 bases to trimming and J lost 0 bases, with 12 bases between them. The CDR3 has 16 residues. Material: PBMCs or a T cell subset sorted from them (not recorded which). This receptor was taken from an adult woman who had mild COVID-19 (a few samples of this study predate the infection). Cell type and time point are not known. V and J are TRBV2 and TRBJ1-5; D gene uncertain. CDR3 sequence (DNA): TGTGCCAGCAGTGAGGGAGGGAGCACTAGCAATCAGCCCCAGCATTTT. Its protein is CASSEGGSTSNQPQHF.